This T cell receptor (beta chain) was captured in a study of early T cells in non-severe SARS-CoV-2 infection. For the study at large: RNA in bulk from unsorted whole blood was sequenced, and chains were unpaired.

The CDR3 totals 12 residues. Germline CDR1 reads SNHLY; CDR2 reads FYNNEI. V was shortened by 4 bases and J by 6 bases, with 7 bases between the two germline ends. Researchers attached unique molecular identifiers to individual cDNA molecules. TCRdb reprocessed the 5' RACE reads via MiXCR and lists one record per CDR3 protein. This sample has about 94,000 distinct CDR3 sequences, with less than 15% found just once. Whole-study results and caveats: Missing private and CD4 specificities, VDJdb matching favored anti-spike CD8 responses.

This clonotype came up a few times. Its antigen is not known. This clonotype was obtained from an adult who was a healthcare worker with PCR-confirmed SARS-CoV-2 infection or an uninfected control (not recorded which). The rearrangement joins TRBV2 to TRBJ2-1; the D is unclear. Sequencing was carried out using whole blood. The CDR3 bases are TGTGCCAGCAGTGTGAACGGCAATGAGCAGTTCTTC. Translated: CASSVNGNEQFF. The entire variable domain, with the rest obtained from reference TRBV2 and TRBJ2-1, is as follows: EPEVTQTPSHQVTQMGQEVILRCVPISNHLYFYWYRQILGQKVEFLVSFYNNEISEKSEIFDDQFSVERPDGSNFTLKIRSTKLEDSAMYFCASSVNGNEQFFGPGTRLTVL.